A selection of T cell receptor beta chains follows, all from one sample in a study of CD8 T cells in Susac syndrome. TCRdb reanalysed the immunoSEQ multiplex PCR reads using MiXCR and keeps one entry per CDR3 protein. The table has under 550,000 distinct CDR3 sequences, around 85% seen once; the top ten hold 0.09% to 0.15%. Material: CD8+ T cells from PBMCs. The receptors derive from a human donor with multiple sclerosis. Each CDR3 is given with its conserved first and last residue. Each record gives: V gene, D gene, J gene, CDR3 protein. The D gene is left open where the match is weak.

V gene: TRBV6-5
D gene: NA
J gene: TRBJ1-1
CDR3 protein: CASSYSRQDSASF

V gene: TRBV5-1
D gene: NA
J gene: TRBJ2-1
CDR3 protein: CASSFTRQNPHNEQFF

V gene: TRBV4-1
D gene: NA
J gene: TRBJ1-1
CDR3 protein: CASSQLQAEDTEAFF

V gene: TRBV5-4
D gene: NA
J gene: TRBJ2-1
CDR3 protein: CASSLDLIADEQFF

V gene: TRBV11-2
D gene: NA
J gene: TRBJ2-5
CDR3 protein: CASAAGRGGQETQYF

V gene: TRBV10-1
D gene: NA
J gene: TRBJ2-1
CDR3 protein: CASSDEGEIREQFF

V gene: TRBV27
D gene: TRBD1
J gene: TRBJ2-1
CDR3 protein: CASSLLDRAPYNEQFF

V gene: TRBV5-1
D gene: NA
J gene: TRBJ1-2
CDR3 protein: CASSLLGCCVYGYTF

V gene: TRBV7-9
D gene: TRBD2
J gene: TRBJ2-1
CDR3 protein: CAAGRTSGEEEQFF

V gene: TRBV6-1
D gene: NA
J gene: TRBJ1-5
CDR3 protein: CASSESPGSNQPQHF

V gene: TRBV27
D gene: TRBD1
J gene: TRBJ2-7
CDR3 protein: CASSLSPGGEQYF

V gene: TRBV5-1
D gene: NA
J gene: TRBJ2-5
CDR3 protein: CASNPWDGERETQYF

V gene: TRBV12-3/TRBV12-4
D gene: NA
J gene: TRBJ1-2
CDR3 protein: CASSQRDEIRGYTF

V gene: TRBV7-6
D gene: TRBD1
J gene: TRBJ2-7
CDR3 protein: CASSQGGDRGDEQYF

V gene: TRBV19
D gene: NA
J gene: TRBJ1-2
CDR3 protein: CASSIQDGYTF

V gene: TRBV4-1
D gene: NA
J gene: TRBJ2-7
CDR3 protein: CASSHGHPSSYEQYF

V gene: TRBV11-2
D gene: NA
J gene: TRBJ1-1
CDR3 protein: CASSWYREPTEAFF

V gene: TRBV27
D gene: TRBD2
J gene: TRBJ2-1
CDR3 protein: CASSLVGLASEQFF

V gene: TRBV27
D gene: TRBD2
J gene: TRBJ2-7
CDR3 protein: CASWGLAGYEQYF

V gene: TRBV6-5
D gene: NA
J gene: TRBJ2-1
CDR3 protein: CASSYLGQERNEQFF

V gene: TRBV30
D gene: TRBD1
J gene: TRBJ2-2
CDR3 protein: CALGTGEAGELFF

V gene: TRBV20-1
D gene: TRBD2
J gene: TRBJ2-1
CDR3 protein: CSAAVGGHSEQFF

V gene: TRBV29-1
D gene: NA
J gene: TRBJ2-2
CDR3 protein: CSVPRTSNTGELFF

V gene: TRBV7-6
D gene: TRBD2
J gene: TRBJ2-2
CDR3 protein: CASSQGLAETGELFF

V gene: TRBV5-6
D gene: NA
J gene: TRBJ2-7
CDR3 protein: CASSLFDTSTVSYEQYF

V gene: TRBV27
D gene: TRBD1
J gene: TRBJ1-5
CDR3 protein: CASKGAGSNQPQHF

V gene: TRBV4-1
D gene: NA
J gene: TRBJ1-1
CDR3 protein: CASSHQTAGPEAFF

V gene: TRBV24-1
D gene: NA
J gene: TRBJ2-5
CDR3 protein: CATSDGGTDTQYF

V gene: TRBV10-3
D gene: TRBD2
J gene: TRBJ2-1
CDR3 protein: CAISESTSGGSGEQFF

V gene: TRBV7-8
D gene: TRBD2
J gene: TRBJ2-1
CDR3 protein: CASSLATSGSRYNEQFF

V gene: TRBV6-5
D gene: NA
J gene: TRBJ2-1
CDR3 protein: CASSYGGWGEQFF

V gene: TRBV28
D gene: NA
J gene: TRBJ2-3
CDR3 protein: CASGSDSSSTDTQYF

V gene: TRBV6-5
D gene: NA
J gene: TRBJ1-1
CDR3 protein: CASTKGKEGRPEAFF

V gene: TRBV3-1
D gene: TRBD1
J gene: TRBJ2-3
CDR3 protein: CASSQDLAGGLDTQYF

V gene: TRBV4-1
D gene: NA
J gene: TRBJ2-7
CDR3 protein: CASSQDSLGAGYEQYF

V gene: TRBV27
D gene: NA
J gene: TRBJ1-6
CDR3 protein: CASTFLRDPNSPLHF

V gene: TRBV20-1
D gene: NA
J gene: TRBJ2-7
CDR3 protein: CSANGGSVYYEQYF

V gene: TRBV7-6
D gene: NA
J gene: TRBJ2-1
CDR3 protein: CASSLAWNEQFF

V gene: TRBV30
D gene: TRBD2
J gene: TRBJ2-1
CDR3 protein: CAWGGTSGESSYNEQFF

V gene: TRBV20-1
D gene: NA
J gene: TRBJ1-5
CDR3 protein: CSARPRAAGQPQHF

V gene: TRBV6-4
D gene: NA
J gene: TRBJ2-3
CDR3 protein: CASSDEAGSTDTQYF

V gene: TRBV10-3
D gene: NA
J gene: TRBJ1-1
CDR3 protein: CAISAAGTTNTEAFF

V gene: TRBV7-2
D gene: TRBD2
J gene: TRBJ2-7
CDR3 protein: CASSSIAGGAYEQYF

V gene: TRBV29-1
D gene: NA
J gene: TRBJ2-7
CDR3 protein: CSVEGAGLNYEQYF

V gene: TRBV27
D gene: NA
J gene: TRBJ1-5
CDR3 protein: CASSQGTRGEPQHF

V gene: TRBV6-1
D gene: NA
J gene: TRBJ1-2
CDR3 protein: CASRKQWTAGVGDYGYTF

V gene: TRBV12-3/TRBV12-4
D gene: NA
J gene: TRBJ1-1
CDR3 protein: CASSFSLHRANTEAFF

V gene: TRBV3-1
D gene: TRBD1
J gene: TRBJ2-1
CDR3 protein: CASSQDFGTGVYNEQFF

V gene: TRBV4-1
D gene: NA
J gene: TRBJ1-6
CDR3 protein: CASSQTLVRPALHF

V gene: TRBV3-1
D gene: NA
J gene: TRBJ1-2
CDR3 protein: CASSPGDSNYGYTF

V gene: TRBV3-1
D gene: TRBD1
J gene: TRBJ2-7
CDR3 protein: CASSHSKGDSSLHYEQYF

V gene: TRBV6-1
D gene: NA
J gene: TRBJ2-7
CDR3 protein: CASSEAVPYEQYF

V gene: TRBV29-1
D gene: NA
J gene: TRBJ2-2
CDR3 protein: CSVLTSSAGNTGELFF

V gene: TRBV27
D gene: NA
J gene: TRBJ2-1
CDR3 protein: CASSNPGTLYNEQFF

V gene: TRBV19
D gene: NA
J gene: TRBJ2-7
CDR3 protein: CASTNRRYEQYF

V gene: TRBV7-9
D gene: NA
J gene: TRBJ2-7
CDR3 protein: CASSLGPQGLGEQYF

V gene: TRBV5-4
D gene: NA
J gene: TRBJ1-1
CDR3 protein: CASSLPTENTEAFF

V gene: TRBV27
D gene: TRBD1
J gene: TRBJ2-7
CDR3 protein: CASSLAPGGYGQYF

V gene: TRBV7-8
D gene: NA
J gene: TRBJ1-5
CDR3 protein: CASSRTGEIDREGQHF